Detailed here is one TCR beta chain. Its recognized antigen is unknown. Base qualities are not provided; no much larger clone lies one nucleotide away. V lost 6 bases and J lost 4 bases, and the count of bases not matched to a germline gene is 6. Its CDR3 holds 15 amino acids, cysteine through phenylalanine. Solely the CDR3 DNA is kept, with 45 bases framed from the first base. The germline V gene supplies CDR1 SNHLY and CDR2 FYNNEI. Every sample was amplified as two independent genomic DNA replicates, using approximately 550 ng for blood and approximately 1.5 ug for tumor or normal breast. Following the manufacturer's instructions, the ImmunoSeq Intro kit was used to carry out TCRB sequencing on genomic DNA. Multiplex PCR was run for roughly 31 cycles using proprietary primers and spike-in control sequences for absolute quantification. Single-end 150-bp reads were used to sequence an 87-bp fragment spanning the CDR3 and the flanking V and J genes. Each lane of an Illumina MiSeq running version 3.0 chemistry carried seven multiplexed samples, with two replicates apiece. Per the authors' processing: Raw data were processed with the vendor's proprietary pipeline, and both replicates were merged into a single result per sample. To define clonotypes, the study grouped productive rearrangements that shared the V-gene family, CDR3 amino acid sequence and J-gene segment. Clonality was computed as 1 minus the normalized Shannon entropy (Pielou evenness) of TCRB abundances. To estimate T cell density, the total number of templates was divided by the number of input cells, which was inferred from the amount of DNA input. Recon with default parameters was used to estimate total repertoire diversity and clonality. Tumor-enriched clonotypes were defined as having over 0.1% abundance in tumor and at least 32-fold higher abundance than in normal breast. TCRdb limited this immuneACCESS table to in-frame rearrangements with V and J called. A share of clones is missing; checked studies link under half to unresolved V genes, and the rest is unexplained. V and J calls and clone size are those listed in that table; D and trimming were worked out from the DNA. Within this sample are 50,000 to 65,000 clones, with around nine tenths of them counted one time only. 5% of the sample belongs to the ten largest clones.

The data are from a study of early stage breast cancer tumors (TCRdb year 2017). Study-wide context: Of the roughly 15 invasive breast tumors, twelve were found to be estrogen receptor-positive, progesterone receptor-positive and HER2-negative. About 65% of the 12 ER+/PR+/HER2- tumors were invasive ductal carcinomas, while the other four were invasive lobular carcinomas. On average, each sample had about 9.9-fold read coverage. Across all samples, over 2,000,000 templates representing 1,097,674 unique clonotypes were detected. Beyond this particular receptor, the publication reports: Enriched TCRB sequences shared across patients were mostly commonly generated sequences, unlikely to play an important role in the tumor microenvironment. The small cohort size prevented analysis by tumor subtype. Compared with adjacent normal breast tissue, tumors had higher clonality and 2 to 3-fold greater T cell density. Greater similarity was observed between blood and normal breast repertoires than between blood and tumor repertoires, and tumor was distinguished from normal in 14 of 16 patients when each tissue was compared with blood. Sequencing bulk genomic DNA from unsorted cells could not capture chain pairing or functional markers like CD4, CD8 and FOXP3.

The study profiled bulk TCR beta-chain repertoires in matched peripheral blood, tumor and adjacent normal breast tissue taken from about 15 patients with early-stage breast cancer. Before surgery, whole blood (about 5-10 mL) was collected into EDTA tubes and processed within 2 hours. Ficoll-Paque centrifugation in SepMate-50 tubes was used to isolate peripheral blood mononuclear cells. For storage in liquid nitrogen, PBMCs were cryopreserved as aliquots of about 1.9 to 4.5 million cells in about 90% FBS with around 10% DMSO. The Qiagen AllPrep DNA/RNA Mini kit was used for genomic DNA extraction. Sequenced input: blood. This clonotype was obtained from a person between 65 and 79 years old with breast cancer. The chain is assembled from TRBV2 and TRBJ2-3; 11 junctional bases match TRBD1. The encoded CDR3 is CASSQWTGGADTQYF. Read as DNA, the sequence is TGTGCCAGCAGCCAATGGACAGGGGGCGCAGATACGCAGTATTTT. The full variable domain, completed from the reference TRBV2 and TRBJ2-3 proteins outside the CDR3, reads EPEVTQTPSHQVTQMGQEVILRCVPISNHLYFYWYRQILGQKVEFLVSFYNNEISEKSEIFDDQFSVERPDGSNFTLKIRSTKLEDSAMYFCASSQWTGGADTQYFGPGTRLTVL.